A single sample gave rise to the 9 T cell receptor beta chains below, sequenced in a study of cytomegalovirus exposure and HLA in healthy donors. Libraries were prepared by immunoSEQ multiplex PCR; TCRdb keeps only in-frame clonotypes and omits some of them. The data contain about 150,000 clones, approximately 94% of them singletons. Sequenced input: PBMCs. These receptors originate from a man aged 18 to 35 in good health and CMV-seropositive.

The chain uses TRBV29-1 and TRBJ2-2, with 9 bases identical to TRBD2. Germline V gene sequence: CDR1 SQVTM, CDR2 ANQGSEA. V trimming: 5 bases; J trimming: 3 bases; junction bases outside the gene matches: 1. The CDR3 loop spans 13 amino acids. For the CDR3, the DNA is TGCAGCGTTTTAGCGGGGGACACCGGGGAGCTGTTTTTT. This sequence encodes CSVLAGDTGELFF.

V usage is TRBV2 and J usage is TRBJ2-1, with TRBD1 matching 10 bases. The trim removed 0 bases at V and 6 bases at J, leaving 5 bases unmatched. Germline CDR1 is SNHLY and CDR2 is FYNNEI. This CDR3 spans 16 amino acids. CDR3 region: CASSEARTGGGNEQFF. The DNA for the CDR3 is TGTGCCAGCAGTGAAGCGCGGACAGGGGGGGGCAATGAGCAGTTCTTC.

This clone was detected once. In DNA, the CDR3 is TGTGCCAGCAATCTGAGGGAGGGTTACAATGAGCAGTTCTTC. This encodes CASNLREGYNEQFF. The chain recombines TRBV2 with TRBJ2-1; 7 bases agree with TRBD2. The junction had 7 bases not matched to a gene; V was cut back by 7 bases and J by 4 bases. There are 14 residues in the CDR3. Germline assignment: CDR1 SNHLY and CDR2 FYNNEI. Full variable domain (rest looked up from reference TRBV2 and TRBJ2-1): EPEVTQTPSHQVTQMGQEVILRCVPISNHLYFYWYRQILGQKVEFLVSFYNNEISEKSEIFDDQFSVERPDGSNFTLKIRSTKLEDSAMYFCASNLREGYNEQFFGPGTRLTVL.

The CDR3 DNA follows: TGTGCCAGCTCACCGAGTAGGGGGTTTTCTGGAAACACCATATATTTT. The encoded protein is CASSPSRGFSGNTIYF. The rearrangement links TRBV18 to TRBJ1-3, with D perhaps matching TRBD1 (6 bases). The CDR3 covers 16 residues. The germline CDR1 and CDR2 sequences are KGHSH and LQKENI. Between the trimmed V and J ends, which lost 3 bases and 1 base, there was a span of 13 bases.

The chain employs TRBV30 and TRBJ2-7, with unresolved D. Germline CDR1 GTSNPN, CDR2 SVGIG (reference sequence). The CDR3 totals 11 residues. The V and J ends lost 3 bases and 7 bases respectively, with 10 bases between them. CDR3 sequence reads: CAWSLGWEQYF. The CDR3 region has the DNA TGTGCCTGGAGCCTGGGCTGGGAGCAGTACTTC.

The V call is TRBV28, the J call TRBJ2-7, with D possibly TRBD1 on 6 matching bases. CDR1 and CDR2 from the germline V gene are MDHEN and SYDVKM. There are 14 residues in the CDR3. V was cut by 5 bases and J by 4 bases, with 15 bases left in between. In DNA, the CDR3 is TGTGCCAGCAGTCGCTTCGGACAGTTATACGAGCAGTACTTC. It translates to CASSRFGQLYEQYF.

The rearrangement joins TRBV14 to TRBJ2-3, with D hard to call. The CDR3 extends over 14 amino acids. The germline CDR1 and CDR2 sequences are SGHDN and FVKESK. The ends were cut back, 5 bases at V and 2 bases at J, with 11 bases in the middle. DNA for the CDR3: TGTGCCAGCAGCGAAAGTGTGGCCACAGATACGCAGTATTTT. It encodes CASSESVATDTQYF.

The V gene is TRBV18, the J gene TRBJ2-2, with 9 bases that match TRBD2. V lost 0 bases, J lost 6 bases, and 2 bases stayed unmatched. The germline gives CDR1 KGHSH, CDR2 LQKENI. The CDR3 runs to 15 residues. CDR3 bases: TGTGCCAGCTCACCACCTAGCGGGAGATCCGGGGAGCTGTTTTTT. Translating it yields CASSPPSGRSGELFF.

The genes are TRBV27 and TRBJ2-1; the match to TRBD2 covers 9 bases. The germline CDR1 and CDR2 sequences are MNHEY and SMNVEV (reference sequence). The CDR3 extends over 19 amino acids. With V trimmed by 7 bases and J by 3 bases, 19 bases remained unmatched. This chain's CDR3 is CASTSTGEAGLALYNEQFF. In nucleotides, the CDR3 is TGTGCCAGCACATCAACTGGTGAGGCGGGACTAGCTCTCTACAATGAGCAGTTCTTC.